A single sample is the source of the 23 T cell receptor beta chains below, sequenced in a study of T cells in Graves' hyperthyroidism and ophthalmopathy. Amplification of TCR beta CDR3 regions was performed using RNA transcripts as template. An initial round of RT-PCR targeting the TCR CDR3 relied on the HTBI primer set. TCRdb independently ran MiXCR on the multiplex PCR reads; one entry per CDR3 protein. The table lists around 600,000 distinct CDR3 sequences, about 45% of them singletons, with about 7.2% in the top ten. The specimen was peripheral blood or thyroid tissue (not recorded which). These TCRs come from an adult man with Graves' disease, either hyperthyroidism or ophthalmopathy (not recorded which).

In this sample, this clonotype turned up a few times. The rearrangement uses TRBV20-1 and TRBJ1-1, with a tentative D call TRBD1 (6 bases). Trimming stripped 1 base from V and 7 bases from J, with 13 bases between. Per germline, CDR1 DFQATT and CDR2 SNEGSKA (reference sequence). The CDR3 is 13 amino acids. The CDR3 here is CSARVARGLEAFF. Written as DNA, the CDR3 is TGCAGTGCTAGAGTCGCCAGGGGCCTTGAAGCTTTCTTT.

This clonotype was counted once. The junction does not match germline at one end; this may be a read error. The gene calls are TRBV7-9 and TRBJ1-1; possibly TRBD1 for D (6 bases). This CDR3 spans 14 amino acids. Germline V lookup: CDR1 SEHNR, CDR2 FQNEAQ (reference sequence). The CDR3, as DNA: TGCGCCAGCAGTCGACAGGCTTCGAACACTGAAGCTTTCTTT. Protein product: CASSRQASNTEAFF.

V and J are TRBV2 and TRBJ2-7; D possibly corresponds to TRBD1 (6 bases). Trimming shortened V by 6 bases and J by 1 base, and 16 bases separated the two germline ends. The CDR3 is 15 amino acids. The V gene's germline CDR1 is SNHLY and CDR2 FYNNEI. CDR3 bases: TGTGCCAGCAGCCCTACAGGGATGAGGTCCTACGAGCAGTACTTC. It specifies CASSPTGMRSYEQYF.

The V call is TRBV7-3, the J call TRBJ1-1; D remains ambiguous. Trimming shortened V by 1 base and J by 6 bases, and 12 bases separated the two germline ends. The germline CDR1 and CDR2 sequences are SGHTA and FQGTGA. The CDR3 spans 14 residues. The CDR3 region is CASSLNGGSAEAFF. CDR3 sequence (DNA): TGTGCCAGCAGCTTAAACGGAGGTTCCGCTGAAGCTTTCTTT.

The V and J genes are TRBV7-2 and TRBJ1-4; 10 bases match TRBD1. The length of the CDR3 is 15 residues. The V and J ends lost 3 bases and 8 bases, in that order; junction bases with no gene match: 6. CDR1 is SGHTA, CDR2 FQGNSA, per germline. The CDR3 region has the DNA TGTGCCAGCAGCTTGATGGACAGGGGGGGCGAAAAACTGTTTTTT. It encodes CASSLMDRGGEKLFF.

Comment on this clonotype: A much larger clone lies a single base off, so this may be a read error. This sequence joins TRBV7-2 and TRBJ1-4; a possible D gene is TRBD1 (6 bases). This CDR3 is built from 16 residues. CDR1 and CDR2 (germline): SGHTA, FQGNSA. V lost 0 bases and J lost 6, with 14 bases in between. This chain's CDR3 is CASSLAQGRGYEKLFF. The CDR3 nucleotides are TGTGCCAGCAGCTTAGCGCAGGGCAGGGGCTATGAAAAACTGTTTTTT.

This clonotype was detected ten times or more. The chain joins TRBV7-3 to TRBJ1-6, with a possible D match to TRBD1 (6 bases). CDR3 length equals 14 residues. V shed 5 bases and J shed 10 bases, with 15 bases lying between them. Germline V gives CDR1 SGHTA, CDR2 FQGTGA. DNA for the CDR3: TGTGCCAGCAGCGCGCAGGACAGTACCTCACCCCTCCACTTT. This encodes CASSAQDSTSPLHF.

The CDR3 DNA reads TGTGCCATCAGTGAGTCTGGGGCGGATGAGCAGTTCTTC. This codes for CAISESGADEQFF. The chain couples TRBV10-3 to TRBJ2-1; weak D call: TRBD1 (5 bases). CDR1 and CDR2 (germline): ENHRY, SYGVKD. V was clipped by 0 bases and J by 8 bases, with 8 bases between them. The CDR3 is made up of 13 amino acids.

The rearrangement joins TRBV9 to TRBJ2-5; D is perhaps TRBD1 (8 bases). The V gene's germline CDR1 is SGDLS and CDR2 YYNGEE. The ends were cut back, 7 bases at V and 5 bases at J, with 18 bases in the middle. CDR3 length: 14 residues. The CDR3 here is CASDPTGGAETQYF. The CDR3 nucleotides are TGTGCCAGCGATCCCACAGGGGGGGCCGAGACCCAGTACTTC.

There are many counts of this clonotype. The genes are TRBV5-1 and TRBJ1-1, with D possibly matching TRBD1 (6 bases). The V end lost 2 bases, the J end lost 4 bases, and 9 bases lay between the germline ends. The germline V gene encodes CDR1 SGHRS and CDR2 YFSETQ. CDR3 length equals 13 residues. The CDR3 DNA sequence: TGCGCCAGCAGCTTTTCCAGGGGCACTGAAGCTTTCTTT. It is translated as CASSFSRGTEAFF.

This chain links TRBV20-1 with TRBJ2-5; maybe TRBD2 (5 bases). Trimming stripped 5 bases from V and 5 bases from J, with 18 bases between. CDR1 and CDR2 (germline): DFQATT, SNEGSKA (reference sequence). CDR3 size: 14 residues. CDR3 amino acids: CSAQDGGLQETQYF. In DNA form, the CDR3 reads TGCAGTGCTCAGGACGGAGGATTGCAGGAGACCCAGTACTTC.

CDR3 nucleotide sequence: TGTGCCACCAGCGAAGGCGGACTGGGGCCGTGGTCACCCCTCCACTTT. Translating it yields CATSEGGLGPWSPLHF. The chain employs TRBV15 and TRBJ1-6, with D perhaps matching TRBD1 (5 bases). The germline CDR1 and CDR2 sequences are LNHNV and YYDKDF (reference sequence). Trimming removed 5 bases from V and 10 bases from J, with 21 bases in between. The CDR3 totals 16 residues.

This clonotype was recorded many times. This sequence joins TRBV12-3 or TRBV12-4 and TRBJ1-1; TRBD1 matches 9 bases. The CDR3 consists of 14 residues. The trim removed 6 bases at V and 1 base at J, leaving 3 bases unmatched. The CDR3 protein is CASSRDRANTEAFF. The CDR3 DNA follows: TGTGCCAGCAGCCGGGACAGGGCGAACACTGAAGCTTTCTTT.

The CDR3 loop is CASRGAPGYGYTF. In nucleotides, the CDR3 is TGCGCCAGCCGAGGGGCGCCTGGCTATGGCTACACCTTC. V gene TRBV5-1 combines with J gene TRBJ1-2, with D tentatively TRBD1 (5 bases). The CDR3 loop spans 13 amino acids. The V gene's germline CDR1 is SGHRS and CDR2 YFSETQ. Between the trimmed V and J ends, which lost 7 bases and 4 bases, there was a span of 14 bases.

V is TRBV20-1 and J is TRBJ1-1; D remains unclear. The CDR3 sequence is 12 residues long. The V gene's germline CDR1 is DFQATT and CDR2 SNEGSKA (reference sequence). Trimming left V 6 bases short and J 1 base short, with 9 bases between. The CDR3: CSASTANTEAFF. CDR3 nucleotide sequence: TGCAGTGCATCCACAGCGAACACTGAAGCTTTCTTT.

V usage is TRBV20-1 and J usage is TRBJ1-1; D might be TRBD1 (5 bases). With 2 bases removed from V and 2 bases from J, the gap between germline ends came to 12 bases. CDR1 DFQATT and CDR2 SNEGSKA come from the germline V gene (reference sequence). The CDR3 totals 14 residues. Written as DNA, the CDR3 is TGCAGTGCTAGACCGGGACCAGCTAACACTGAAGCTTTCTTT. It translates to CSARPGPANTEAFF.

J is TRBJ2-5 and V is TRBV7-2, with D unclear. CDR1 and CDR2 from the germline V gene are SGHTA and FQGNSA. V was shortened by 1 base and J by 5 bases, with 11 bases between the two germline ends. This CDR3 contains 14 residues. The CDR3 here is CASSLVRVGETQYF. The CDR3 nucleotides read TGTGCCAGCAGCTTAGTCCGAGTTGGGGAGACCCAGTACTTC.

The chain couples TRBV5-5 to TRBJ1-5, with D perhaps TRBD1 (5 bases). The CDR3 is 15 residues long. V was shortened by 3 bases and J by 5 bases, with 15 bases between the two germline ends. CDR1 is SGHKS and CDR2 is YYEKEE in the germline V gene (reference sequence). The DNA of the CDR3 is TGTGCCAGCAGCTGGACAAGGTTTTCAGATCAGCCCCAGCATTTT. Its translation is CASSWTRFSDQPQHF.

Of note for this clonotype: A clone one base away is much larger, so this may be a read error. The chain uses TRBV10-3 and TRBJ1-4; weak D call: TRBD1 (6 bases). CDR1 is ENHRY and CDR2 is SYGVKD in the germline V gene. The CDR3 covers 15 residues. The CDR3 nucleotides read TGTGCCATCAGTGACGGACAGCTCGGGAGTGAAGAACTGTTTTTT. Amino acids: CAISDGQLGSEELFF.

This clonotype was observed at least ten times. The chain recombines TRBV11-2 with TRBJ2-5; 9 nucleotides align to TRBD1. The germline CDR1 and CDR2 sequences are SGHAT and FQNNGV. With V trimmed by 0 bases and J by 1 base, 3 bases remained unmatched. The CDR3 has 16 amino acids. The CDR3 DNA sequence: TGTGCCAGCAGCTTAGATCTGGACAGGGGCCAAGAGACCCAGTACTTC. This sequence encodes CASSLDLDRGQETQYF.

This clonotype was seen repeatedly, ten times or more. The chain recombines TRBV29-1 with TRBJ1-2; TRBD1 aligns across 8 bases. V shed 7 bases and J 4 bases; nucleotides not matched to a gene: 5. Germline loops: CDR1 SQVTM, CDR2 ANQGSEA. The CDR3 runs to 12 residues. The CDR3 region is CSDGTGIYGYTF. CDR3 nucleotides: TGCAGCGACGGGACAGGCATCTATGGCTACACCTTC.

This clonotype has at least ten counts. The gene calls are TRBV20-1 and TRBJ2-7; TRBD1 matches at 7 bases. The germline V gene encodes CDR1 DFQATT and CDR2 SNEGSKA (reference sequence). J lost 5 bases, V lost 6 bases, and 7 bases had no gene match. The CDR3 extends over 12 amino acids. CDR3 region: CSAGQHSDEQYF. CDR3 in DNA: TGCAGTGCGGGACAGCATTCCGACGAGCAGTACTTC.

On this clonotype: This may stem from a read error, because a much larger clone lies one nucleotide away. Here the CDR3 omits its conserved ending phenylalanine or tryptophan, so a read error is the likely source. This CDR3 reads CASSSDIYGYTL. CDR3 nucleotide sequence: TGTGCCAGCAGTTCAGATATCTATGGCTACACCCTC. The V call is TRBV12-3 or TRBV12-4, the J call TRBJ1-2; D unresolved. The CDR3 has 12 residues. The V gene lost 4 bases and the J gene lost 4 bases, with 7 bases spanning the gap.